A single sample is the source of the 12 T cell receptor beta chains below, sequenced in a study of blood T cell repertoires in COVID-19. The protocol was immunoSEQ multiplex PCR, while the TCRdb copy is restricted to in-frame clones and leaves out a portion. The table records 80,000 to 90,000 clones, over 75% of them present only once. Sequencing was carried out using peripheral blood. The receptors derive from a woman older than 75 with COVID-19, enrolled during active disease.

This chain uses TRBV3-1 (or the pseudogene TRBV3-2) with TRBJ2-7; D perhaps matches TRBD1 (5 bases). Trimming pared 0 bases from V and 6 bases from J, leaving 15 bases between. Germline V gene data show CDR1 as LGHDT and CDR2 as YNNKEL (reference sequence). This CDR3 region has 15 residues. CDR3 amino acids: CASSQDQGVGGEQYF. CDR3 bases: TGTGCCAGCAGCCAAGATCAAGGGGTTGGCGGCGAGCAGTACTTC.

This clone was detected only once. V is TRBV6-6 and J is TRBJ1-2; 7 nucleotides match TRBD1. Germline V gives CDR1 MNHNY, CDR2 SVGAGI (reference sequence). The junction had 4 bases not matched to a gene; V was cut back by 2 bases and J by 7 bases. There are 13 residues in the CDR3. The DNA of the CDR3 is TGTGCCAGCAGTTACCAGGCAGGGGGTGGCTACACCTTC. Amino acids: CASSYQAGGGYTF.

The gene calls are TRBV18 and TRBJ2-2; D gene unclear. CDR1 is KGHSH, CDR2 LQKENI, per germline. V was shortened by 3 bases and J by 3 bases, with 17 bases between the two germline ends. The CDR3 loop spans 17 amino acids. The CDR3 reads CASSPFRPSTDTGELFF. In nucleotides, the CDR3 is TGTGCCAGCTCACCGTTCAGGCCCTCCACGGACACCGGGGAGCTGTTTTTT.

This chain connects TRBV5-4 to TRBJ1-6, with a possible D match to TRBD1 (5 bases). CDR3 size: 13 residues. Germline CDR1 reads SGHNT; CDR2 reads YYREEE (reference sequence). V lost 4 bases and J lost 8, with 10 bases in between. CDR3 sequence: CASSPRVDSPLHF. The CDR3 DNA follows: TGTGCCAGCAGCCCCAGGGTCGATTCACCCCTCCACTTT.

This chain connects TRBV29-1 to TRBJ1-1; no definite D call. Germline assignment: CDR1 SQVTM and CDR2 ANQGSEA. V was clipped by 3 bases and J by 2 bases, with 4 bases between them. The CDR3 loop spans 11 amino acids. The CDR3, as DNA: TGCAGCGTTGACAGAAACACTGAAGCTTTCTTT. The encoded protein is CSVDRNTEAFF.

Here the CDR3 reads CASSQSVFRRPYGYTF. CDR3 bases: TGCGCCAGCAGTCAATCGGTCTTCAGGCGACCTTATGGCTACACCTTC. The chain links TRBV23-1 to TRBJ1-2; D is ambiguous. TRBV23-1 belongs to the ORF category, with a function that is uncertain. Deletions cut 0 bases from V and 5 bases from J, with 16 bases between. The CDR3 is 16 amino acids.

The chain combines TRBV7-3 with TRBJ2-5, with 7 bases aligning to TRBD1. Trimming at V came to 5 bases and at J to 3 bases, leaving 3 bases not matched to a gene. Germline lookup yields CDR1 SGHTA and CDR2 FQGTGA. The CDR3 has 13 amino acids. The CDR3 here is CASSRGTEETQYF. The CDR3 region has the DNA TGTGCCAGCAGCCGAGGGACAGAAGAGACCCAGTACTTC.

V is TRBV9 and J is TRBJ1-1; D call uncertain. CDR3 length: 15 amino acids. V was clipped by 4 bases and J by 1 base, with 14 bases between them. In germline, CDR1 is SGDLS, CDR2 YYNGEE. CDR3 in amino acids: CASSPAWAANTEAFF. CDR3 in DNA: TGTGCCAGCAGCCCCGCTTGGGCAGCGAACACTGAAGCTTTCTTT.

This rearrangement joins TRBV24-1 to TRBJ2-1; TRBD1 matches 9 bases. This CDR3 has 16 amino acids. Losses at the gene ends were 3 bases for V and 7 bases for J; bases not matched to a gene: 9. Germline lookup yields CDR1 KGHDR and CDR2 SFDVKD. The CDR3 is CATSDVRTGAGNEQFF. The CDR3 bases are TGTGCCACCAGTGATGTGAGGACAGGGGCAGGGAATGAGCAGTTCTTC.

The V gene is TRBV18, the J gene TRBJ1-1; the D is unclear. Germline V lookup: CDR1 KGHSH, CDR2 LQKENI. Trimming shortened V by 3 bases and J by 1 base, and 15 bases separated the two germline ends. CDR3 size: 16 residues. Written as DNA, the CDR3 is TGTGCCAGCTCACCCGTCCCTTCTACTTCGAACACTGAAGCTTTCTTT. This encodes CASSPVPSTSNTEAFF. The variable domain in full, with the rest retrieved from reference TRBV18 and TRBJ1-1, is NAGVMQNPRHLVRRRGQEARLRCSPMKGHSHVYWYRQLPEEGLKFMVYLQKENIIDESGMPKERFSAEFPKEGPSILRIQQVVRGDSAAYFCASSPVPSTSNTEAFFGQGTRLTVV.

This clone was observed a single time. CDR3 DNA sequence: TGTGCCAGTAGTAACAGGGTTGGCTACACCTTC. Its translation is CASSNRVGYTF. The rearrangement links TRBV19 to TRBJ1-2; D possibly corresponds to TRBD1 (6 bases). This CDR3 is built from 11 residues. Trimming stripped 4 bases from V and 7 bases from J, with 7 bases between. From germline, CDR1 is LNHDA and CDR2 SQIVND (reference sequence).

The genes are TRBV19 and TRBJ2-5; possible D gene TRBD1, 6 bases. Between the trimmed V and J ends, which lost 4 bases and 7 bases, there was a span of 10 bases. There are 12 residues in the CDR3. In germline, CDR1 is LNHDA, CDR2 SQIVND (reference sequence). The CDR3 bases are TGTGCCAGTAGTAGCCAAGGGGGGACCCAGTACTTC. This sequence encodes CASSSQGGTQYF.